This TCR beta chain emerged from a study of beta chain features in type 1 diabetes. In the study overall: Examination covered around 100 million sorted cells spanning all samples. Study results and caveats: Researchers report that Type 1 diabetes patients had moderately but significantly shorter TCRB CDR3s across all four CD4+ subsets. The VDJ junctions of type 1 diabetes patients carried fewer insertions and more deletions. In comparison with healthy donors, patients had naive, central memory and Treg TCRB repertoires that appeared more similar.

V gave up 0 bases and J gave up 4 bases, with 10 bases separating them. This CDR3 is built from 14 residues. Germline CDR1 is SGHRS and CDR2 is YFSETQ. Expressed TCRB transcripts got sequenced, as all isolated RNA was reverse transcribed. Naive, central memory and regulatory T cell samples came to a mean of approximately 4 million reads. Produced via immunoSEQ multiplex PCR; TCRdb's table is partial and in-frame only. The sample carries 250,000 to 300,000 clones, roughly 25% recorded once. This clone occurred a few times. Its antigen is currently unknown. Sequencing was performed on naive CD4+ T cells from blood. The rearrangement links TRBV5-1 to TRBJ2-5; D uncertain. This clonotype originated in a woman in her 30s with type 1 diabetes. The CDR3 sequence: CASSLGRLGETQYF. CDR3 DNA: TGCGCCAGCAGCTTGGGACGACTTGGAGAGACCCAGTACTTC.